The 5 T cell receptor beta chains reported below all come from one sample, sequenced in a study of blood T cell repertoires in COVID-19. Only in-frame clones appear in the TCRdb table, and some are missing; sequencing was by immunoSEQ multiplex PCR. The sample contains about 260,000 clones, around nine tenths of which appear only once. Sequenced sample: peripheral blood. The receptors originated from a woman in her 30s with COVID-19, enrolled during active disease.

This chain joins TRBV4-1 and TRBJ2-1; 8 bases are a match to TRBD2. V dropped 3 bases and J dropped 0; count of bases not matched to a gene: 10. The length of the CDR3 is 18 residues. The germline V gene has CDR1 MGHRA and CDR2 YSYEKL. The CDR3 coding sequence is TGCGCCAGCAGCCATGGCCTAGCGGGCCTTAGCTCCTACAATGAGCAGTTCTTC. It translates to CASSHGLAGLSSYNEQFF.

The genes are TRBV28 and TRBJ1-2; D may be TRBD1 (5 bases). Germline lookup yields CDR1 MDHEN and CDR2 SYDVKM. With 3 bases removed from V and 8 bases from J, the gap between germline ends came to 13 bases. This CDR3 is 13 amino acids long. The CDR3 DNA sequence: TGTGCCAGCAGTTTGGGGGGGGAGGAAGGCTACACCTTC. Amino acids: CASSLGGEEGYTF.

The V gene is TRBV12-3 or TRBV12-4, the J gene TRBJ2-5, with D uncertain. Trimming removed 5 bases from V and 4 bases from J, with 11 bases in between. The CDR3 runs to 13 residues. CDR3 nucleotides: TGTGCCAGCAGTCCAACTATGAGAGAGACCCAGTACTTC. Protein sequence: CASSPTMRETQYF.

The chain uses TRBV27 and TRBJ2-7, with TRBD1 matching over 9 bases. The CDR3 covers 14 residues. CDR1 is MNHEY, CDR2 SMNVEV, per germline (reference sequence). V lost 4 bases and J lost 2; bases outside the gene matches: 3. This chain's CDR3 is CASSSGQGAYEQYF. The CDR3 DNA reads TGTGCCAGCAGTTCGGGACAGGGCGCCTACGAGCAGTACTTC.

The chain has TRBV11-2 and TRBJ2-6; D is perhaps TRBD2 (5 bases). V was cut by 1 base and J by 2 bases, with 6 bases left in between. CDR1 is SGHAT, CDR2 FQNNGV, per germline. The CDR3 is made up of 15 amino acids. The CDR3 DNA reads as TGTGCCAGCAGCTTAGGACTAACTGGGGCCAACGTCCTGACTTTC. It yields the protein CASSLGLTGANVLTF.